Below are 15 T cell receptor beta chains sequenced from a single sample in a study of CD8 T cells in ankylosing spondylitis. Findings and limits, study-wide: What appeared characteristic of ankylosing spondylitis blood was a TCR beta motif of 7 or 8 highly homologous variants.

Antigens for these TCRs are unknown. TCRdb reprocessed the 5' RACE reads via MiXCR and lists one record per CDR3 protein. The repertoire has fewer than 550,000 distinct CDR3 sequences, roughly 5% of them found once; the top ten carry roughly 3.5%. The sample consisted of blood, either unsorted or a sorted T cell fraction (not recorded which). These receptors were collected from a male donor with ankylosing spondylitis.

There are a few counts of this clonotype. The rearrangement links TRBV30 to TRBJ2-5, with TRBD2 as a possible D gene (6 bases). The germline V and J ends were trimmed by 2 bases and 5 bases, with 15 bases remaining between them. Germline CDR1 and CDR2: GTSNPN and SVGIG (reference sequence). The CDR3 runs 14 residues. CDR3 protein: CAWSNQRREETQYF. In DNA form, the CDR3 reads TGTGCCTGGAGTAACCAGCGGAGGGAGGAGACCCAGTACTTC.

This clonotype has ten or more counts. The chain employs TRBV5-6 and TRBJ1-5; the D gene is possibly TRBD1 (5 bases). The CDR3 sequence is 17 residues long. V was pared by 0 bases and J by 0 bases, with 13 bases between. Germline V gene data show CDR1 as SGHDT and CDR2 as YYEEEE. Written as DNA, the CDR3 is TGTGCCAGCAGCTTGGGGGCCAGGGATAATAGCAATCAGCCCCAGCATTTT. It yields the protein CASSLGARDNSNQPQHF.

This clonotype was seen many times. The V and J genes are TRBV7-2 and TRBJ1-1; D gene unclear. Germline assignment: CDR1 SGHTA and CDR2 FQGNSA. This CDR3 comprises 14 residues. Deletions cut 4 bases from V and 1 base from J, with 10 bases between. Here the CDR3 DNA reads TGTGCCAGCAGCTCCCGGGTGGGGAACACTGAAGCTTTCTTT. Translation gives CASSSRVGNTEAFF.

The table lists this clonotype with many counts. The chain uses TRBV7-2 and TRBJ2-1; TRBD2 agrees at 8 bases. The CDR3 has 15 amino acids. CDR1 is SGHTA and CDR2 is FQGNSA in the germline V gene. V gave up 3 bases and J gave up 7 bases; unmatched junction bases: 8. Written as DNA, the CDR3 is TGTGCCAGCAGCTTTACAAGCGGGAGCTGGAATGAGCAGTTCTTC. As protein: CASSFTSGSWNEQFF.

This clonotype was recorded many times. V gene TRBV29-1 combines with J gene TRBJ2-7; 7 nucleotides agree with TRBD2. The CDR3 is made up of 11 amino acids. The germline V gene encodes CDR1 SQVTM and CDR2 ANQGSEA. CDR3 sequence reads: CVGGSPYEQYF. CDR3 coding DNA: TGCGTCGGGGGGTCTCCCTACGAGCAGTACTTC.

This clonotype has at least ten counts. The V call is TRBV5-1, the J call TRBJ1-2; a possible D gene is TRBD1 (5 bases). The germline V gene has CDR1 SGHRS and CDR2 YFSETQ. The V gene lost 5 bases and the J gene lost 3 bases, with 20 bases spanning the gap. The CDR3 runs 16 residues. The CDR3 reads CASREATDIQDYGYTF. In DNA, the CDR3 is TGCGCCAGCAGGGAAGCTACGGACATACAGGACTATGGCTACACCTTC.

This clonotype was picked up a small number of times. The chain has TRBV5-1 and TRBJ1-2; D is ambiguous. Trimming removed 5 bases at V and 7 bases at J, with 9 bases between. The CDR3 covers 11 residues. The germline V gene has CDR1 SGHRS and CDR2 YFSETQ. CDR3 sequence (DNA): TGCGCCAGCAGAAGGGAGAGTGGCTACACCTTC. Protein product: CASRRESGYTF.

This clonotype showed up many times. The V gene is TRBV28, the J gene TRBJ2-7; no firm D call. The V gene lost 4 bases and the J gene lost 2 bases, with 12 bases spanning the gap. This CDR3 region has 14 residues. CDR1 MDHEN and CDR2 SYDVKM come from the germline V gene. The DNA of the CDR3 is TGTGCCAGCAGTTCCCCCGGGCCTACCTACGAGCAGTACTTC. Translating gives CASSSPGPTYEQYF.

This clonotype has at least ten counts. The chain uses TRBV4-3 and TRBJ2-7, with 8 nucleotides matching TRBD1. The CDR3 is 15 residues long. After removal of 4 bases from V and 4 bases from J, the junction contained 9 bases not matched to a gene. Germline assignment: CDR1 LGHNA and CDR2 YSLEER. The CDR3 sequence is CASSPRTGFGYEQYF. The CDR3 DNA reads TGCGCCAGCAGCCCCCGGACAGGGTTCGGTTACGAGCAGTACTTC.

This clonotype was seen at least ten times. V usage is TRBV21-1 and J usage is TRBJ2-5; TRBD1 is the table's D call and was not checked against the DNA. TRBV21-1 is assigned pseudogene status. The CDR3 has 12 amino acids. The DNA of the CDR3 is TGTGCCAGCAGCAACGGGATTGGGACCCAGTACTTC. This translates into CASSNGIGTQYF.

Many counts were recorded for this clonotype. The chain is built from TRBV20-1 and TRBJ1-4; the D is unclear. Germline CDR1 is DFQATT and CDR2 is SNEGSKA (reference sequence). The V gene lost 0 bases and the J gene lost 8 bases, with 7 bases spanning the gap. CDR3 length: 12 residues. The CDR3 DNA reads as TGCAGTGCTAGAGATGGCGGGGAAAAACTGTTTTTT. The encoded protein is CSARDGGEKLFF.

This clonotype was seen repeatedly, ten times or more. The chain couples TRBV12-3 or TRBV12-4 to TRBJ2-6; D is uncertain. The length of the CDR3 is 13 residues. V lost 4 bases to trimming and J lost 1 base, with 2 bases between them. CDR3 coding DNA: TGTGCCAGCAGTTGGTCTGGGGCCAACGTCCTGACTTTC. Protein: CASSWSGANVLTF.

J is TRBJ1-2 and V is TRBV2; a possible D gene is TRBD1 (5 bases). The CDR3 runs to 12 residues. The V end was cut by 10 bases, the J end by 0 bases, with 9 bases between. Germline-derived CDR1 and CDR2 are SNHLY and FYNNEI. The DNA of the CDR3 is TGTGCCAATTCGACAGCTAACTATGGCTACACCTTC. Amino acids: CANSTANYGYTF.

This clonotype was recorded many times. This chain uses TRBV12-3 or TRBV12-4 with TRBJ2-5; TRBD2 is a possible D gene (5 bases). Trimming cost V 2 bases and J 5 bases, with 9 bases left between them. The length of the CDR3 is 13 residues. In nucleotides, the CDR3 is TGTGCCAGCAGTTTAAGCTGGGAGGAGACCCAGTACTTC. Its protein is CASSLSWEETQYF.

At least ten counts were recorded for this clonotype. The chain uses TRBV4-2 and TRBJ2-3; TRBD2 agrees at 11 bases. This CDR3 spans 16 amino acids. The germline gives CDR1 LGHNA, CDR2 YNFKEQ. The ends lost 1 base at V and 5 bases at J; junction bases unmatched: 5. As DNA, the CDR3 is TGTGCCAGCAGCCAAGTTAGCGGGAGGGCCCAAGATACGCAGTATTTT. Its translation is CASSQVSGRAQDTQYF.